This T cell receptor (beta chain) was recorded in a study of identifying expanded T cells in peripheral blood. No infections or other immune events were documented during collection. Trimming took off 4 bases at V and 2 bases at J, with 12 bases between the two ends. The germline V gene has CDR1 SGHDN and CDR2 FVKESK. The CDR3 length is 14 residues. To note about this clone: The antigen is undetermined.

Sequencing was performed with immunoSEQ multiplex PCR; in TCRdb, only in-frame clones are kept and a portion is missing. The sample shows around 100,000 clones, 80% to 90% of them seen only once. The study's findings and limits: Clone count variance between approximately 2-week samples rose with total template count. Technical replicates showed roughly 1.2 changed clones; two weeks 15 to 20; four weeks 19.

Specimen: blood. The rearrangement joins TRBV14 to TRBJ2-7; a possible D gene is TRBD2 (6 bases). The receptor's source is a person aged 18 to 69 in good health. Here the CDR3 reads CASSLPGRTYEQYF. The CDR3 region has the DNA TGTGCCAGCAGCCTCCCCGGGAGAACCTACGAGCAGTACTTC. Drawing the rest from reference TRBV14 and TRBJ2-7, the complete variable domain is EAGVTQFPSHSVIEKGQTVTLRCDPISGHDNLYWYRRVMGKEIKFLLHFVKESKQDESGMPNNRFLAERTGGTYSTLKVQPAELEDSGVYFCASSLPGRTYEQYFGPGTRLTVT.